This T cell receptor beta chain was documented in a study of T cell repertoires in aging, cancer and after chemotherapy. Turning to the study itself: Six age groups, ranging from 30 or younger to 70 or older, included the donors. Overall study results and limits: Healthy donors lost TCR diversity with age mainly through richness, cancer patients through richness and evenness. Median generation probability rose over the chemotherapy interval in each cancer cohort, suggesting rebound thymic output.

The CDR3 spans 13 residues. V lost 5 bases, J lost 4 bases, and 4 bases stayed unmatched. TRB rearrangements spanning V, D and J were amplified using mixed TRB-A/B primers. Each CDR3 protein is one row after TCRdb ran MiXCR on the multiplex PCR reads. The data contain around 4,900 distinct CDR3 sequences, around 70% of them seen just once; the ten biggest clones take up 7.9%. Regarding this clonotype: Its antigen is not known.

Amplification of TCR beta used genomic DNA extracted from peripheral blood. This TCR was recovered from a human donor with a solid tumor. Sequencing was performed on blood. This chain links TRBV12-3 or TRBV12-4 with TRBJ1-1, with TRBD1 matching over 7 bases. CDR3 loop: CASSATGVTEAFF. In DNA, the CDR3 is TGTGCCAGCAGTGCCACAGGGGTCACTGAAGCTTTCTTT.